The rows below give T cell receptor beta chains drawn from one sample of a study of T cell responses to AZD1222 COVID-19 vaccine. Sequencing used immunoSEQ multiplex PCR; TCRdb keeps in-frame clones, though not all of them. Counted here are around 87,000 clones, 80% to 90% occurring once; the ten biggest clones make up about 2.5%. The sequenced sample was peripheral blood, obtained 28 days after the second AZD1222 dose. Receptor source: an adult who received the AZD1222 COVID-19 vaccine. Each CDR3 is given with its conserved first and last residue. A D gene is named only where the DNA matches it firmly. The listing skips clone size in some rows; elsewhere it reads once, few, many or a size class.

abundance	j_gene	v_gene	d_gene	CDR3nt	CDR3aa
NA	TRBJ2-7	TRBV2	TRBD1	TGTGCCAGCAGTGAAGCGACTGCAGGGGGCTTTCCCTACGAGCAGTACTTC	CASSEATAGGFPYEQYF
NA	TRBJ1-4	TRBV3-1/TRBV3-2	NA	TGTGCCAGCAGCCCCCAAGGGGAGGTTGAAAAACTGTTTTTT	CASSPQGEVEKLFF
NA	TRBJ2-3	TRBV30	TRBD2	TGTGCCCTCCGACTAGCGGGGAGTAAAGATACGCAGTATTTT	CALRLAGSKDTQYF
NA	TRBJ1-2	TRBV5-4	NA	TGTGCCAGCAGCTTGACAGGATCCTATGGCTACACCTTC	CASSLTGSYGYTF
NA	TRBJ2-2	TRBV7-9	NA	TGTGCCAGCAGCTTGTCGACCCCCGGGGAGCTGTTTTTT	CASSLSTPGELFF
NA	TRBJ2-7	TRBV7-9	TRBD2	TGTGCCAGCAGCCGGACTAGACTTGGGCACTACGAGCAGTACTTC	CASSRTRLGHYEQYF
NA	TRBJ2-3	TRBV20-1	TRBD2	TGCAGTGCTAGTGTGCTAGCGGGGCGGGGAAGAACAGATACGCAGTATTTT	CSASVLAGRGRTDTQYF
NA	TRBJ1-2	TRBV6-2/TRBV6-3	NA	TGTGCCAGCAGCCCGCCCCATGGGGGCCCCTCTAACTATGGCTACACCTTC	CASSPPHGGPSNYGYTF
NA	TRBJ2-3	TRBV12-3/TRBV12-4	NA	TGTGCCAGCAGTTTAGAACAGGGCACGCAGTATTTT	CASSLEQGTQYF
NA	TRBJ1-6	TRBV4-1	NA	TGCGCCAGCAGCCAAGAGGCCTATATTCTACCCCTCCACTTT	CASSQEAYILPLHF
NA	TRBJ1-5	TRBV2	NA	TGTGCCAGCAGGCACAGGGTCGGGAGCAATCAGCCCCAGCATTTT	CASRHRVGSNQPQHF
few	TRBJ2-7	TRBV7-6	NA	TGTGCCAGCAGCCCAGGGACATCGGACTACTCCTACGAGCAGTACTTC	CASSPGTSDYSYEQYF
NA	TRBJ1-6	TRBV18	NA	TGTGCCAGCTCACCGACGTATAATTCACCCCTCCACTTT	CASSPTYNSPLHF
NA	TRBJ1-5	TRBV4-3	NA	TGCGCCAGCAGCCAAGACTTAAGGACAGTGGGCAATCAGCCCCAGCATTTT	CASSQDLRTVGNQPQHF
NA	TRBJ2-1	TRBV29-1	NA	TGCAGCGTTGCTTCGGAGCGCAACAATGAGCAGTTCTTC	CSVASERNNEQFF
NA	TRBJ1-5	TRBV7-2	NA	TGTGCCAGCAGCTATGGGACATCACGGAGCAATCAGCCCCAGCATTTT	CASSYGTSRSNQPQHF
NA	TRBJ1-1	TRBV11-3	TRBD1	TGTGCCAGCAGTCCCCAGGGGGTGGACACTGAAGCTTTCTTT	CASSPQGVDTEAFF
NA	TRBJ1-1	TRBV4-3	NA	TGCGCCAGCAGCCAAGTGATCAGGCGCACTGAAGCTTTCTTT	CASSQVIRRTEAFF
NA	TRBJ1-2	TRBV29-1	TRBD1	TGCAGCGTCCCGGGACAGGGGGCATTGGGCTATGGCTACACCTTC	CSVPGQGALGYGYTF
NA	TRBJ1-1	TRBV2	TRBD1	TGTGCCAGCAGCCCCGGGGACAGGGGATACGGCACTGAAGCTTTCTTT	CASSPGDRGYGTEAFF
NA	TRBJ2-1	TRBV7-6	TRBD2	TGTGCCAGCAGCTTAGAGGCTAGCGGGAGCTACAATGAGCAGTTCTTC	CASSLEASGSYNEQFF
NA	TRBJ2-7	TRBV29-1	NA	TGCAGCGTGCTGGAATGGGGGGCCGGTGAGCAGTACTTC	CSVLEWGAGEQYF
NA	TRBJ2-3	TRBV5-4	TRBD2	TGTGCCAGCTTCGGGAGGGATAGCACAGATACGCAGTATTTT	CASFGRDSTDTQYF
NA	TRBJ2-1	TRBV4-1	NA	TGCGCCAGCAGCCCCCAATTAGTGACAGTTTCCTACAATGAGCAGTTCTTC	CASSPQLVTVSYNEQFF
NA	TRBJ2-1	TRBV6-4	NA	TGTGCCAGCAGTCCGACAGAGGGCAGTGAGCAGTTCTTC	CASSPTEGSEQFF
NA	TRBJ1-2	TRBV30	NA	TGTGCCTGGAGCGGACAGTCGGGCTATGGCTACACCTTC	CAWSGQSGYGYTF
NA	TRBJ2-5	TRBV29-1	NA	TGCAGCGTTGAGTTCGCGGTCCAAGAGACCCAGTACTTC	CSVEFAVQETQYF
NA	TRBJ2-1	TRBV28	NA	TGTGCCAGCAGTCTAGGACCAGGGAATGAGCAGTTCTTC	CASSLGPGNEQFF
NA	TRBJ2-3	TRBV5-1	NA	TGCGCCAGCAGCTTCCTGGGTGTAAGCACAGATACGCAGTATTTT	CASSFLGVSTDTQYF
once	TRBJ1-2	TRBV5-6	NA	TGTGCCAGCAGCTTGGTGCAGGCCGACTATGGCTACACCTTC	CASSLVQADYGYTF
NA	TRBJ2-1	TRBV7-2	NA	TGTGCCAGCAGCTTAGGGCAGAACAATGAGCAGTTCTTC	CASSLGQNNEQFF
NA	TRBJ2-1	TRBV5-1	TRBD2	TGCGCCAGCAGCTTGATTGCTCAGCGGGGGGGCATCAATGAGCAGTTCTTC	CASSLIAQRGGINEQFF
NA	TRBJ2-3	TRBV6-2/TRBV6-3	NA	TGTGCCAGCAGCCGCCGGGACACAGATACGCAGTATTTT	CASSRRDTDTQYF
NA	TRBJ1-1	TRBV6-2/TRBV6-3	TRBD1	TGTGCCAGCAGCATCACAGGGGCCAACACTGAAGCTTTCTTT	CASSITGANTEAFF
NA	TRBJ1-3	TRBV6-5	NA	TGTGCCAGCAGTTGGACAGTTTTTTCTGGAAACACCATATATTTT	CASSWTVFSGNTIYF
NA	TRBJ1-3	TRBV6-6	NA	TGTGCCAGCAGTCTGGGTCCGGGCGTCCTCTCTGGAAACACCATATATTTT	CASSLGPGVLSGNTIYF
NA	TRBJ2-1	TRBV11-2	TRBD1	TGTGCCAGCAGCCCGACGACAGGGGGATATGAGCAGTTCTTC	CASSPTTGGYEQFF
once	TRBJ1-2	TRBV4-2	NA	TGTGCCAGCAGCCAAGGTCGTGTTCGGGGTGCGGTACCCTACACCTTC	CASSQGRVRGAVPYTF
NA	TRBJ1-2	TRBV27	NA	TGTGCCAGCAGTTTCGACGGAGTCTATGGCTACACCTTC	CASSFDGVYGYTF
NA	TRBJ2-5	TRBV12-2	NA	TGTGCAAGTCGCTTTGGACCGGGACATTCTAAAGAGACCCAGTACTTC	CASRFGPGHSKETQYF
NA	TRBJ2-7	TRBV5-1	TRBD1	TGCGCCAGCAGCCGAACTGGACAGGGGATAGTTCTTGACGAGCAGTACTTC	CASSRTGQGIVLDEQYF
once	TRBJ1-1	TRBV27	NA	TGTGCCAGCAGTTTGCGGGGGCACACTGAAGCTTTCTTT	CASSLRGHTEAFF
NA	TRBJ1-2	TRBV5-1	TRBD1	TGCGCCAGCAGCGTAGCCCCCGGGACAGGGGGTGGCTACACCTTC	CASSVAPGTGGGYTF
NA	TRBJ2-1	TRBV7-8	NA	TGTGCCAGCAGCTTAGGGTCGAGAAATGAGCAGTTCTTC	CASSLGSRNEQFF
NA	TRBJ2-1	TRBV6-2/TRBV6-3	TRBD2	TGTGCCAGCAGTCAATGGACTAGCGGGAGCTCCTACAATGAGCAGTTCTTC	CASSQWTSGSSYNEQFF
NA	TRBJ1-2	TRBV19	NA	TGTGCCAGTAGTATGTCTCCAACTAACTATGGCTACACCTTC	CASSMSPTNYGYTF
NA	TRBJ2-7	TRBV6-5	NA	TGTGCCACCTCCTTAGCGGAGGCCTACGAGCAGTACTTC	CATSLAEAYEQYF
NA	TRBJ2-4	TRBV5-4	TRBD1	TGTGCCAGCAGCTTGGGGCCCAGGGGGCAGGCCAAAAACATTCAGTACTTC	CASSLGPRGQAKNIQYF
NA	TRBJ2-7	TRBV21-1	NA	TGTGCCAGCAGCAAAGGGACAGGGCATACCTACGAGCAGTACTTC	CASSKGTGHTYEQYF
NA	TRBJ1-4	TRBV4-1	TRBD1	TGCGCCAGCAGCCAAGACCCGGGACAGGGAGGAAAACTGTTTTTT	CASSQDPGQGGKLFF
NA	TRBJ2-1	TRBV30	NA	TGTGCCTGGAGTTTAGAGGGCCAATCCAATGAGCAGTTCTTC	CAWSLEGQSNEQFF
NA	TRBJ1-4	TRBV2	NA	TGTGCCAGCAGTGGAGTTGATGAAAAACTGTTTTTT	CASSGVDEKLFF
NA	TRBJ1-2	TRBV30	NA	TGTGCCTGGAGTCTAGGGGTTGGCTACACCTTC	CAWSLGVGYTF
NA	TRBJ1-2	TRBV27	NA	TGTGCCAGCAGTTTACACGCGAACTATGGCTACACCTTC	CASSLHANYGYTF